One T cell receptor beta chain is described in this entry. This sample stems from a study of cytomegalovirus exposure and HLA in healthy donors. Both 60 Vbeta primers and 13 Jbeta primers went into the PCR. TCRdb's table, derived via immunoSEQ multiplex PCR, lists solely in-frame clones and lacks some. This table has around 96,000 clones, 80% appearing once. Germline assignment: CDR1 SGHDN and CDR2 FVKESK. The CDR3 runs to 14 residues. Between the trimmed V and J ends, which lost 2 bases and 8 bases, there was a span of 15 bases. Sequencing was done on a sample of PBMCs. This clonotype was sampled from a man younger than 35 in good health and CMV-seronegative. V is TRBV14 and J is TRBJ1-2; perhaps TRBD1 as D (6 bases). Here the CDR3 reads CASSQMTGALGYTF. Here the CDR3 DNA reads TGTGCCAGCAGCCAAATGACAGGCGCCTTGGGCTACACCTTC. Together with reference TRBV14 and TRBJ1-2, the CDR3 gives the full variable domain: EAGVTQFPSHSVIEKGQTVTLRCDPISGHDNLYWYRRVMGKEIKFLLHFVKESKQDESGMPNNRFLAERTGGTYSTLKVQPAELEDSGVYFCASSQMTGALGYTFGSGTRLTVV.